The 23 T cell receptor beta chains presented below share a single source sample, sequenced in a study of CD4+ T cells in melanoma. Data came from immunoSEQ multiplex PCR; TCRdb stores just in-frame clones and leaves some out. The sample contains about 55,000 clones, roughly 69% of which appear only once. Sequenced material: tumor tissue. Receptors were obtained from a human donor with melanoma.

The J gene is TRBJ2-5, the V gene TRBV5-4; TRBD1 matches 9 bases. The CDR3 covers 16 residues. Per germline, CDR1 SGHNT and CDR2 YYREEE (reference sequence). The V gene end was trimmed by 4 bases and the J gene end by 2 bases; junction bases not matched to a gene: 9. The CDR3 DNA reads as TGTGCCAGCAGCCCAGGGACAGGGTCTATACAAGAGACCCAGTACTTC. This codes for CASSPGTGSIQETQYF. Using reference TRBV5-4 and TRBJ2-5 for the parts outside the CDR3, the full variable domain is ETGVTQSPTHLIKTRGQQVTLRCSSQSGHNTVSWYQQALGQGPQFIFQYYREEENGRGNFPPRFSGLQFPNYSSELNVNALELDDSALYLCASSPGTGSIQETQYFGPGTRLLVL.

The chain carries TRBV2 and TRBJ1-2, with 10 bases identical to TRBD1. Germline trimming cut 8 bases from V and 2 bases from J; bases unmatched to any gene: 14. Germline CDR1 is SNHLY and CDR2 is FYNNEI. CDR3 length: 17 amino acids. CDR3 sequence: CASAGQGMPGTNYGYTF. CDR3 DNA sequence: TGTGCCAGCGCGGGACAGGGGATGCCTGGCACAAACTATGGCTACACCTTC.

V is TRBV28 and J is TRBJ2-6; D is unresolved. Germline lookup yields CDR1 MDHEN and CDR2 SYDVKM. The CDR3 is 15 amino acids. The V and J ends lost 4 bases and 1 base respectively, with 8 bases between them. CDR3 residues: CASSSSKSGANVLTF. The DNA for the CDR3 is TGTGCCAGCAGTTCTAGTAAATCTGGGGCCAACGTCCTGACTTTC.

The gene calls are TRBV6-5 and TRBJ2-5, with 8 bases lining up with TRBD1. The J call may be wrong; the DNA end is better matched by TRBJ2-7. From germline, CDR1 is MNHEY and CDR2 SVGAGI. This CDR3 has 14 amino acids. CDR3 sequence reads: CASRLRDRGYEQYF. The CDR3 DNA follows: TGTGCCAGCAGACTCCGAGACAGGGGATACGAGCAGTACTTC.

The chain carries TRBV7-6 and TRBJ1-2; 7 nucleotides agree with TRBD1. Germline V gene sequence: CDR1 SGHVS, CDR2 FNYEAQ. The V and J ends lost 8 bases and 6 bases, in that order; junction bases with no gene match: 9. The CDR3 covers 13 residues. The CDR3 protein is CASGPDRVNGYTF. The CDR3 region has the DNA TGTGCCAGCGGTCCTGACAGGGTAAATGGCTACACCTTC.

V gene TRBV4-3 combines with J gene TRBJ1-1; D is unclear. Trimming removed 3 bases from V and 11 bases from J, with 16 bases in between. The CDR3 runs 13 residues. Per the germline V gene, CDR1 is LGHNA and CDR2 is YSLEER. The CDR3 here is CASSQAWNVRAFF. CDR3 sequence (DNA): TGCGCCAGCAGCCAGGCCTGGAATGTGAGGGCTTTCTTT.

The gene calls are TRBV27 and TRBJ1-2; D gene unclear. The CDR3 has 11 residues. CDR1 and CDR2 (germline): MNHEY, SMNVEV (reference sequence). CDR3: CVTRARYGYTF. CDR3 nucleotide sequence: TGTGTAACACGCGCCCGCTATGGCTACACCTTC.

The chain has TRBV6-5 and TRBJ1-3; tentatively, D is TRBD1 (6 bases). The CDR3 runs to 14 residues. Germline V gives CDR1 MNHEY, CDR2 SVGAGI. V gave up 0 bases and J gave up 4 bases, with 7 bases separating them. The CDR3 DNA is TGTGCCAGCAGTTACTCAAGGGGGGGAAACACCATATATTTT. It specifies CASSYSRGGNTIYF.

The chain employs TRBV29-1 and TRBJ2-7, with D maybe TRBD1 (5 bases). The V gene's germline CDR1 is SQVTM and CDR2 ANQGSEA. V was trimmed by 2 bases and J by 3 bases, leaving 17 bases between them. The CDR3 covers 15 residues. CDR3 residues: CSVEFGDSANYEQYF. In DNA, the CDR3 is TGCAGCGTTGAATTCGGCGACAGTGCTAACTACGAGCAGTACTTC.

V gene TRBV6-1 combines with J gene TRBJ1-1; tentative D call: TRBD1 (5 bases). CDR3 length: 15 residues. The V and J ends lost 10 bases and 1 base respectively, with 19 bases between them. CDR1 is MNHNS, CDR2 SASEGT, per germline. DNA of the CDR3: TGTGCCACCGGGAGGCCGGGGGGTGCGAACACTGAAGCTTTCTTT. Translation gives CATGRPGGANTEAFF.

This sequence joins TRBV10-2 and TRBJ2-1, with 8 nucleotides matching TRBD2. The germline V gene has CDR1 WSHSY and CDR2 SAAADI. Trimming cost V 7 bases and J 8 bases; bases outside gene matches: 1. The CDR3 has 11 amino acids. CDR3 sequence reads: CASTGGYEQFF. CDR3 sequence (DNA): TGCGCCAGCACGGGGGGGTATGAGCAGTTCTTC.

The count of this clone is one. This sequence joins TRBV2 and TRBJ1-6, with TRBD1 as a possible D gene (6 bases). V gave up 1 base and J gave up 10 bases, with 11 bases separating them. This CDR3 region has 14 residues. Germline-derived CDR1 and CDR2 are SNHLY and FYNNEI. The CDR3 DNA follows: TGTGCCAGCAGTGAAGATCGGGGGCTCTCACCCCTCCACTTT. It specifies CASSEDRGLSPLHF.

V is TRBV6-5 and J is TRBJ1-2; D gene unclear. The V end was cut by 4 bases, the J end by 2 bases, with 5 bases between. The CDR3 runs to 12 residues. Germline values: CDR1 MNHEY, CDR2 SVGAGI. CDR3 loop: CASSSVNYGYTF. CDR3 in DNA: TGTGCCAGCAGTTCAGTCAACTATGGCTACACCTTC.

The genes are TRBV7-2 and TRBJ1-1; D uncertain. V lost 5 bases, J lost 2 bases, and 15 bases lay in between. Per the germline V gene, CDR1 is SGHTA and CDR2 is FQGNSA. The CDR3 totals 15 residues. This CDR3 reads CASSPLAGTNTEAFF. The CDR3 DNA follows: TGTGCCAGCAGCCCCCTTGCGGGAACTAACACTGAAGCTTTCTTT. The whole variable domain, remainder taken from reference TRBV7-2 and TRBJ1-1, is GAGVSQSPSNKVTEKGKDVELRCDPISGHTALYWYRQSLGQGLEFLIYFQGNSAPDKSGLPSDRFSAERTGGSVSTLTIQRTQQEDSAVYLCASSPLAGTNTEAFFGQGTRLTVV.

The chain combines TRBV7-2 with TRBJ1-1; unclear D gene. The ends were cut back, 1 base at V and 0 bases at J, with 6 bases in the middle. CDR1 and CDR2 from the germline V gene are SGHTA and FQGNSA. This CDR3 region has 14 residues. The CDR3 loop is CASSLGQVNTEAFF. In DNA, the CDR3 is TGTGCCAGCAGCTTAGGTCAGGTGAACACTGAAGCTTTCTTT.

The rearrangement uses TRBV7-2 and TRBJ2-7, with 8 nucleotides matching TRBD1. The CDR3 runs to 13 residues. Germline assignment: CDR1 SGHTA and CDR2 FQGNSA. The J segment lost 3 bases and the V segment lost 8 bases, leaving 6 bases of the junction unmatched. CDR3 sequence reads: CASGDRGLYEQYF. CDR3 coding DNA: TGTGCCAGCGGTGACAGGGGCCTCTACGAGCAGTACTTC.

This sequence joins TRBV28 and TRBJ1-1; the match to TRBD1 covers 8 bases. The CDR3 totals 16 residues. V shed 7 bases, J shed 0 bases, and the junction held 10 bases outside the gene matches. The germline V gene has CDR1 MDHEN and CDR2 SYDVKM. The CDR3 nucleotides are TGTGCCAGCACCGAACAGGGGGTAGCCATGAACACTGAAGCTTTCTTT. It encodes CASTEQGVAMNTEAFF.

The V gene is TRBV4-3, the J gene TRBJ2-3; D may be TRBD1 or TRBD2 (5 bases each). Germline CDR1 and CDR2: LGHNA and YSLEER. Trimming took 0 bases from V and 4 from J, leaving 11 bases between them. CDR3 size: 15 residues. This CDR3 is CASSQDRVGADTQYF. The CDR3 region has the DNA TGCGCCAGCAGCCAAGATAGGGTGGGGGCAGATACGCAGTATTTT.

About this clone itself: Distinct nucleotide sequences in the sample also encode this CDR3. The rearrangement joins TRBV6-4 to TRBJ1-2, with D possibly matching TRBD1 (5 bases). Between the trimmed V and J ends, which lost 3 bases and 7 bases, there was a span of 9 bases. The CDR3 is made up of 12 amino acids. The germline V gene encodes CDR1 MRHNA and CDR2 SNTAGT. In DNA form, the CDR3 reads TGTGCCAGCAGTGAAGGGGAGGGTGGCTACACCTTC. It translates to CASSEGEGGYTF.

The chain has TRBV6-5 and TRBJ2-4; D is unclear. Trimming cost V 4 bases and J 1 base, with 11 bases left between them. Germline V CDR1 and CDR2: MNHEY, SVGAGI. This CDR3 has 15 residues. CDR3 sequence: CASSFLERAKNIQYF. The CDR3 region has the DNA TGTGCCAGCAGTTTCCTCGAGAGGGCCAAAAACATTCAGTACTTC.

This clone was counted once. The chain couples TRBV4-2 to TRBJ2-5; D is perhaps TRBD1 or TRBD2 (6 bases each). V lost 2 bases to trimming and J lost 4 bases, with 11 bases between them. The CDR3 length is 14 residues. Germline values: CDR1 LGHNA, CDR2 YNFKEQ. The CDR3 protein is CASSQTGTAETQYF. The CDR3 nucleotides are TGTGCCAGCAGCCAAACAGGGACTGCAGAGACCCAGTACTTC.

The chain has TRBV5-1 and TRBJ1-1; D call uncertain. The V gene's germline CDR1 is SGHRS and CDR2 YFSETQ. CDR3 length: 16 amino acids. V gave up 4 bases and J gave up 0 bases, with 16 bases separating them. The CDR3 region is CASSQRSEAVNTEAFF. The CDR3 nucleotides read TGCGCCAGCAGCCAGAGAAGCGAAGCGGTGAACACTGAAGCTTTCTTT.

The chain is built from TRBV27 and TRBJ2-7; 7 nucleotides agree with TRBD1. Trimming at V came to 1 base and at J to 6 bases, leaving 9 bases not matched to a gene. The germline V gene has CDR1 MNHEY and CDR2 SMNVEV (reference sequence). The CDR3 is made up of 15 amino acids. The chain's CDR3 is CASSLLWRQGREQYF. The CDR3, as DNA: TGTGCCAGCAGTTTATTATGGCGACAGGGCCGCGAGCAGTACTTC.